This is a list of T cell receptor beta chains from one sample in a study of blood T cells in healthy people across ages. TCRdb redid the calling of the 5' RACE reads with MiXCR, one entry per CDR3 protein. The sample consists of 1.5 million to 2 million distinct CDR3 sequences, about two fifths of them appearing once. The sequenced sample was blood. The receptors come from a human donor in good health. Each CDR3 is given with its conserved first and last residue. The D gene is left open where the match is weak. The size field is filled for only some rows; it gives once, few, many or a size class.

D gene	V gene	J gene	clone size	CDR3 DNA	CDR3 protein
NA	TRBV4-1	TRBJ2-7	few	TGCGCCAGCAGCCAAGGTCCCCAGGGGGGCTACGAGCAGTACTTC	CASSQGPQGGYEQYF
NA	TRBV20-1	TRBJ2-7	few	TGCAGTGCTAGCGGGACTGCCTACAATGAGCAGTACTTC	CSASGTAYNEQYF
NA	TRBV7-9	TRBJ1-2	NA	TGTGCCAGCAGCTTAGACGTTTCTGCTGGCTACACCTTC	CASSLDVSAGYTF
NA	TRBV20-1	TRBJ2-1	many	TGCAGTGCCCGACGACCCGGGGAAAACAATGAGCAGTTCTTC	CSARRPGENNEQFF
NA	TRBV3-1	TRBJ2-7	NA	TGTGCCAGCAGCCACACTCAGGCGGGCTACGAGCAGTACTTC	CASSHTQAGYEQYF
NA	TRBV20-1	TRBJ2-3	once	TGCAGTGCTAGAAGTCCCGGGGTGAGCACAGATACGCAGTATTTT	CSARSPGVSTDTQYF
NA	TRBV4-3	TRBJ1-2	few	TGCGCCAGCAGCCAAGGTGGGGCAGGGTATAGCTATGGCTACACCTTC	CASSQGGAGYSYGYTF
NA	TRBV20-1	TRBJ1-1	NA	TGCAGTGCTAGAGACCCCCGTTTGGTGAACACTGAAGCTTTCTTT	CSARDPRLVNTEAFF
NA	TRBV20-1	TRBJ2-7	once	TGCAGTGCTAGAGGATCTACTAGCTCCTACGAGCAGTACTTC	CSARGSTSSYEQYF
NA	TRBV13	TRBJ1-2	NA	TGTGCCAGCAGCCCCCCCGGCATTAACTATGGCTACACCTTC	CASSPPGINYGYTF
NA	TRBV12-3/TRBV12-4	TRBJ1-5	few	TGTGCCAGCACCCTGGGTGGCAATCAGCCCCAGCATTTT	CASTLGGNQPQHF
NA	TRBV29-1	TRBJ1-2	NA	TGCAGCGTTTCGGGACCGGAAAACCGGGGCTACACCTTC	CSVSGPENRGYTF
NA	TRBV7-3	TRBJ2-1	few	TGTGCCAGCAGCTTATCTGCTAGCTTGAACAATGAGCAGTTCTTC	CASSLSASLNNEQFF
NA	TRBV12-3/TRBV12-4	TRBJ2-1	NA	TGTGCCAGCACCACGAGTACCTACAATGAGCAGTTCTTC	CASTTSTYNEQFF
NA	TRBV11-2	TRBJ2-5	few	TGTGCCAGCAGCTCTCACAGGGATGGACAAGAGACCCAGTACTTC	CASSSHRDGQETQYF
TRBD2	TRBV5-1	TRBJ2-3	NA	TGCGCCAGCAGCTTGTTTTCTAGCGGGGACCCACACACAGATACGCAGTATTTT	CASSLFSSGDPHTDTQYF
TRBD1	TRBV4-1	TRBJ2-7	NA	TGCGCCAGCAGCCGGACCCGCACCGGGACAGGAGGCGAGCAGTACTTC	CASSRTRTGTGGEQYF
NA	TRBV5-1	TRBJ2-3	NA	TGCTCCTCCGTGGGGGATCAAGGAACAGATACGCAGTATTTT	CSSVGDQGTDTQYF
TRBD1	TRBV7-2	TRBJ1-6	NA	TGTGCCAGCAGCTTAGACAGGGGGGCTGAATCACCCCTCCACTTT	CASSLDRGAESPLHF
NA	TRBV5-1	TRBJ2-3	NA	TGCGCCAGCAGCGGGTACTTGGCGGGGACGGCAGATACGCAGTATTTT	CASSGYLAGTADTQYF
TRBD1	TRBV7-6	TRBJ1-4	NA	TGTGCCAGCAGCCCGGGACAGGGAGCGGATGAAAAACTGTTTTTT	CASSPGQGADEKLFF
TRBD2	TRBV20-1	TRBJ2-1	NA	TGCAGTGCTAGCTCCCTTCTAGCGGGGGGGGTTTACAATGAGCAGTTCTTC	CSASSLLAGGVYNEQFF
NA	TRBV6-1	TRBJ2-6	few	TGTGCCAGCAGACTTAGGGAAGCTGGGGCCAACGTCCTGACTTTC	CASRLREAGANVLTF
NA	TRBV4-3	TRBJ2-6	NA	TGCGCCAGCAGCCAAGGAGAGGCAGGGGCACACTCTGGGGCCAACGTCCTGACTTTC	CASSQGEAGAHSGANVLTF
NA	TRBV2	TRBJ1-2	NA	TGTGCCAGCAGTTCCACATCGGGGAGCTATGGCTACACCTTC	CASSSTSGSYGYTF
NA	TRBV20-1	TRBJ2-1	few	TGCAGTGCTCCCTATACTGTGACAGGAGGGCAGTTCTTC	CSAPYTVTGGQFF
NA	TRBV20-1	TRBJ1-3	NA	TGCAGTGCTAGAGTAAATGGAAACACCATATATTTT	CSARVNGNTIYF
NA	TRBV3-1	TRBJ1-2	NA	TGTGCCAGCAGCCAAGATTTCGTCTATGGCTACACCTTC	CASSQDFVYGYTF
NA	TRBV29-1	TRBJ1-1	NA	TGCAGCGTTGGACAGGAGGGGACTGAAGCTTTCTTT	CSVGQEGTEAFF
NA	TRBV20-1	TRBJ1-1	NA	TGCAGTGCTCTAGACAGACTTCACATGAACACTGAAGCTTTCTTT	CSALDRLHMNTEAFF
NA	TRBV5-6	TRBJ2-4	NA	TGTGCCAGCAGCTTAGTCCTAGGCTCCTACAATGAGCAGTACTTC	CASSLVLGSYNEQYF
NA	TRBV27	TRBJ1-2	NA	TGTGCCAGCAGAAGATCAGGGGCCCCTACTGGCTACACCTTC	CASRRSGAPTGYTF
NA	TRBV4-3	TRBJ2-3	NA	TGCGCCAGCAGCCAGCCTAGTTCCGGGGATGGAGATACGCAGTATTTT	CASSQPSSGDGDTQYF
TRBD1	TRBV7-9	TRBJ2-1	NA	TGTGCCAGCAGTAGGGGGCACTTTGGGGGCTCCTACAATGAGCAGTTCTTC	CASSRGHFGGSYNEQFF
NA	TRBV6-5	TRBJ2-1	NA	TGTGCCAGCACCAAAAAGTTAGGGGGGGCAAATGAGCAGTTCTTC	CASTKKLGGANEQFF
NA	TRBV5-1	TRBJ2-1	once	TGCGCCAGCAGCTTGGTGGGGGGCGTCCCCTACAATGAGCAGTTCTTC	CASSLVGGVPYNEQFF
NA	TRBV7-3	TRBJ1-5	few	TGTGCCAGCAGCTTCAGGGGCCACGATCAGCCCCAGCATTTT	CASSFRGHDQPQHF
NA	TRBV9	TRBJ2-2	NA	TGTGCCAGCAGCGTTTTTTCAGGGGGGGCGAACACCGGGGAGCTGTTTTTT	CASSVFSGGANTGELFF
NA	TRBV9	TRBJ2-4	few	TGTGCCAGCAGCCTGAAGCAGGGGATATCGAGCATTCAGTACTTC	CASSLKQGISSIQYF
NA	TRBV4-3	TRBJ2-1	few	TGCGCCAGCAGCCAAGGGACACCAGGGACCTACAATGAGCAGTTCTTC	CASSQGTPGTYNEQFF
TRBD2	TRBV7-3	TRBJ2-3	NA	TGTGCCAGCAGCCTCCTCGGACTAGCGGGGGGGCCCGGGCCCCGTACGCAGTATTTT	CASSLLGLAGGPGPRTQYF
NA	TRBV15	TRBJ2-2	NA	TGTGCCACCAGCAGAGTTGTCGACACCAGGGAGCTGTTTTTT	CATSRVVDTRELFF
TRBD1	TRBV7-9	TRBJ1-2	few	TGTGCCAGCAGCCTGCCCGGGACAGGTGTGATGGGCTACACCTTC	CASSLPGTGVMGYTF
NA	TRBV20-1	TRBJ2-5	few	TGCAGTGCTTCCGCCCCAGTGAAAGAGACCCAGTACTTC	CSASAPVKETQYF
NA	TRBV4-2	TRBJ2-5	few	TGTGCCAGCAGCCAAGTCGGATCTTTAGAGACCCAGTACTTC	CASSQVGSLETQYF
TRBD2	TRBV5-6	TRBJ2-3	many	TGCGCCAGCAGCAGGGACTACCGCACAGATACGCAGTATTTT	CASSRDYRTDTQYF
NA	TRBV9	TRBJ2-5	NA	TGTGCCAGCAGCGTAGGAGAGTGGTCCCAAGAGACCCAGTACTTC	CASSVGEWSQETQYF
NA	TRBV7-2	TRBJ2-3	few	TGTGCCAGCAGCTCAAGGGCAGGGGAGATCGCAGATACGCAGTATTTT	CASSSRAGEIADTQYF
NA	TRBV12-3/TRBV12-4	TRBJ1-1	NA	TGTGCCACCAGAGCTGGGATGAGCACTGAAGCTTTCTTT	CATRAGMSTEAFF
TRBD2	TRBV6-2/TRBV6-3	TRBJ2-6	once	TGTGCCAGCAAAAGCGGGGGCTCTGGGGCCAACGTCCTGACTTTC	CASKSGGSGANVLTF
NA	TRBV11-1	TRBJ2-7	NA	TGTGCCAGCCAGGCTGAGCGGTACTCCTGGGGCGAGCAGTACTTC	CASQAERYSWGEQYF
NA	TRBV2	TRBJ1-2	few	TGTGCCAGCAGTGGACGAAGGGATATGGGTGGCTACACCTTC	CASSGRRDMGGYTF
NA	TRBV20-1	TRBJ1-1	NA	TGCAGTGCTAGAGATGCCCAGGGATTTACTGAAGCTTTCTTT	CSARDAQGFTEAFF
NA	TRBV21-1	TRBJ2-5	few	TGTGCCCTCAGGCGCTGGGGAGTTGAGACCCAGTACTTC	CALRRWGVETQYF